The entry below describes one TCR beta chain. The record originates from a study of T cells after somatic rescue of genetic block. Only in-frame clones appear in the TCRdb table, and some are missing; sequencing was by immunoSEQ multiplex PCR. The sample holds around 70,000 clones, 85% to 95% seen once. With V trimmed by 1 base and J by 14 bases, 5 bases remained unmatched. This CDR3 region has 12 residues. Germline CDR1 MDHEN, CDR2 SYDVKM. This chain joins TRBV28 and TRBJ2-1; TRBD2 matches 7 bases. Sequencing was done on a sample of peripheral blood mononuclear cells (PBMCs). This TCR came from a man aged 40-50 years. The CDR3 DNA is TGTGCCAGCAGTTTATCCCGGGAGGTGGAGTTCTTC. It translates to CASSLSREVEFF.